The present T cell receptor beta chain was sequenced within a study of Graves' ophthalmopathy and Graves' hyperthyroidism. V lost 2 bases, J lost 6 bases, and 7 bases lay in between. Germline CDR1 and CDR2: SGHVS and FQNEAQ. The CDR3 has 13 amino acids. Study-level findings and limits: Most thyroid clonotypes expanded beyond 0.001 frequency were also found in blood. Between ophthalmopathy and stable hyperthyroidism, a 13-signature model drew a separation with just over 85% sensitivity and about 81% specificity.

All donors with ophthalmopathy were recorded as having moderate-to-severe activity, CAS ≥3, NOSPECS ≥4 and a duration under 3 months. Pregnancy or lactation, uncontrolled infections and other autoimmune diseases were grounds for excluding patients. Amplified TCR beta CDR3 regions were obtained using RNA transcripts as template. Scientists carried out first-round RT-PCR using HTBI primers and then a second-round multiplex PCR. One entry per CDR3 protein results from TCRdb running MiXCR on the multiplex PCR reads. The top ten hold roughly 5.8% of the sample, which has more than 150,000 distinct CDR3 sequences, under 40% seen once. As concerns this clonotype: As yet, its antigen is unknown.

The V and J genes are TRBV7-8 and TRBJ2-2, with D possibly called TRBD1 or TRBD2 (5 bases each). The sequenced sample consisted of peripheral blood. The sequence was obtained from a woman aged 40 to 55 with Graves' ophthalmopathy. CDR3 coding DNA: TGTGCCAGCAGCTTAATGGGACCCGGGGAGCTGTTTTTT. It yields the protein CASSLMGPGELFF.